What follows are 31 T cell receptor beta chains derived from one specimen sequenced in a study of CD8+ T cells in alopecia areata. The treatment denotes: oral pan-JAK inhibitor, 5-10 mg twice daily. Isolated RNA was reverse transcribed into cDNA used as the sequencing template. Method: immunoSEQ multiplex PCR; TCRdb's copy keeps in-frame clones and lacks some. The sample has 200,000 to 250,000 clones; under 75% are singletons. Specimen: CD4+ T cells sorted from blood, collected at week 4, from a patient treated with tofacitinib. These receptors originate from a human donor with alopecia areata.

The genes are TRBV7-6 and TRBJ2-1; TRBD2 matches at 11 bases. This CDR3 contains 15 residues. Germline CDR1 reads SGHVS; CDR2 reads FNYEAQ. J gave up 6 bases and V 5 bases, and 6 bases lay outside the gene matches. CDR3 loop: CASSITSGGVNEQFF. CDR3 nucleotide sequence: TGTGCCAGCAGCATAACTAGCGGGGGAGTCAATGAGCAGTTCTTC.

This chain links TRBV5-1 with TRBJ2-5, with 8 bases fitting TRBD2. CDR1 and CDR2 from the germline V gene are SGHRS and YFSETQ. Germline trimming cut 4 bases from V and 5 bases from J; bases unmatched to any gene: 10. This CDR3 is built from 15 residues. The CDR3 DNA is TGCGCCAGCAGCGAACACGGGGGGGCTGGTGAGACCCAGTACTTC. This encodes CASSEHGGAGETQYF. Using reference TRBV5-1 and TRBJ2-5 for the parts outside the CDR3, the full variable domain is KAGVTQTPRYLIKTRGQQVTLSCSPISGHRSVSWYQQTPGQGLQFLFEYFSETQRNKGNFPGRFSGRQFSNSRSEMNVSTLELGDSALYLCASSEHGGAGETQYFGPGTRLLVL.

This rearrangement joins TRBV5-1 to TRBJ1-1, with a possible D match to TRBD1 (5 bases). This CDR3 region has 15 residues. CDR1 and CDR2 (germline): SGHRS, YFSETQ. V lost 0 bases and J 4 bases, leaving 13 bases between the germline ends. DNA of the CDR3: TGCGCCAGCAGCTTGGAGCCCTATAGGGGCACTGAAGCTTTCTTT. This gives the protein CASSLEPYRGTEAFF. The entire variable domain, with the rest obtained from reference TRBV5-1 and TRBJ1-1, is as follows: KAGVTQTPRYLIKTRGQQVTLSCSPISGHRSVSWYQQTPGQGLQFLFEYFSETQRNKGNFPGRFSGRQFSNSRSEMNVSTLELGDSALYLCASSLEPYRGTEAFFGQGTRLTVV.

This clone was observed once. The V gene is TRBV30, the J gene TRBJ2-5; D is undetermined. Germline CDR1 reads GTSNPN; CDR2 reads SVGIG (reference sequence). The ends were cut back, 0 bases at V and 2 bases at J, with 7 bases in the middle. This CDR3 is 13 amino acids long. The CDR3 sequence is CAWSVRAQETQYF. In nucleotides, the CDR3 is TGTGCCTGGAGTGTACGTGCACAAGAGACCCAGTACTTC.

V gene TRBV29-1 combines with J gene TRBJ2-4; no reliable D call. Germline V CDR1 and CDR2: SQVTM, ANQGSEA. This CDR3 is built from 13 residues. V was trimmed by 4 bases and J by 0 bases, leaving 7 bases between them. The DNA of the CDR3 is TGCAGCGTTGGGGTATTAGCCAAAAACATTCAGTACTTC. It encodes CSVGVLAKNIQYF.

J is TRBJ2-2 and V is TRBV29-1; weak D call: TRBD1 (5 bases). The CDR3 is 14 residues long. The V gene lost 7 bases and the J gene lost 5 bases, with 17 bases spanning the gap. Germline-derived CDR1 and CDR2 are SQVTM and ANQGSEA. As DNA, the CDR3 is TGCAGCGCCGCCATCAGGGTGGGGACCGGGGAGCTGTTTTTT. Protein product: CSAAIRVGTGELFF.

The chain employs TRBV7-8 and TRBJ1-5; no definite D call. This CDR3 region has 17 residues. Germline values: CDR1 SGHVS, CDR2 FQNEAQ. Trimming pared 1 base from V and 4 bases from J, leaving 17 bases between. The chain's CDR3 is CASSLEWMAGNNQPQHF. The CDR3 DNA reads as TGTGCCAGCAGCTTAGAGTGGATGGCAGGAAATAATCAGCCCCAGCATTTT.

This clone showed up just once. The chain carries TRBV30 and TRBJ2-1; D is unresolved. The V gene lost 5 bases and the J gene lost 9 bases, with 8 bases spanning the gap. The CDR3 is made up of 10 amino acids. Germline CDR1 and CDR2: GTSNPN and SVGIG (reference sequence). The CDR3 loop is CAWGAGEQFF. The CDR3 DNA reads as TGTGCCTGGGGAGCAGGTGAGCAGTTCTTC.

This clone turned up a few times. Here the CDR3 reads CAWSIQGRTEAFF. The CDR3 DNA sequence: TGTGCCTGGAGTATACAGGGCAGGACTGAAGCTTTCTTT. The chain combines TRBV30 with TRBJ1-1; perhaps TRBD1 as D (6 bases). This CDR3 is 13 amino acids long. V was cut by 2 bases and J by 5 bases, with 12 bases left in between. Per germline, CDR1 GTSNPN and CDR2 SVGIG (reference sequence).

This chain uses TRBV7-2 with TRBJ2-5, with 8 bases fitting TRBD1. V dropped 5 bases and J dropped 5; count of bases not matched to a gene: 16. In germline, CDR1 is SGHTA, CDR2 FQGNSA. This CDR3 comprises 17 residues. DNA for the CDR3: TGTGCCAGCAGCGCCAAGGGTCGGACAGGGAGAATGGAGACCCAGTACTTC. Translation gives CASSAKGRTGRMETQYF.

The chain couples TRBV28 to TRBJ1-5, with a tentative D call TRBD1 (5 bases). CDR3 length: 14 residues. The V and J ends lost 6 bases and 8 bases respectively, with 17 bases between them. Germline assignment: CDR1 MDHEN and CDR2 SYDVKM. The CDR3 spells CASSPGAGWEPQHF. Here the CDR3 DNA reads TGTGCCAGCAGCCCCGGGGCAGGGTGGGAGCCCCAGCATTTT.

This chain connects TRBV4-3 to TRBJ1-5; tentative D call: TRBD1 (5 bases). V was cut by 0 bases and J by 5 bases, with 11 bases left in between. This CDR3 is built from 15 residues. The germline V gene has CDR1 LGHNA and CDR2 YSLEER. CDR3 nucleotides: TGCGCCAGCAGCCAAGATACGGCAGGGTATCAGCCCCAGCATTTT. This sequence encodes CASSQDTAGYQPQHF.

This rearrangement joins TRBV2 to TRBJ2-3; D may be TRBD2 (6 bases). The CDR3 sequence is 12 residues long. Looked up from germline, CDR1 is SNHLY and CDR2 is FYNNEI. V lost 9 bases, J lost 6 bases, and 13 bases lay in between. CDR3 sequence (DNA): TGTGCCAGTGGAGGGCGAACGGATACGCAGTATTTT. It is translated as CASGGRTDTQYF.

In this sample, this clone turned up once. V gene TRBV7-2 combines with J gene TRBJ2-5; TRBD2 agrees at 7 bases. Germline V gives CDR1 SGHTA, CDR2 FQGNSA. The CDR3 sequence is 15 residues long. J gave up 3 bases and V 4 bases, and 8 bases lay outside the gene matches. DNA of the CDR3: TGTGCCAGCAGCTATCGCGGGGGATACGAAGAGACCCAGTACTTC. Its protein is CASSYRGGYEETQYF.

This rearrangement joins TRBV29-1 to TRBJ1-1; a possible D gene is TRBD1 (5 bases). The CDR3 sequence is 13 residues long. Between the trimmed V and J ends, which lost 7 bases and 2 bases, there was a span of 14 bases. Germline assignment: CDR1 SQVTM and CDR2 ANQGSEA. The CDR3: CSASLGGNTEAFF. The CDR3 bases are TGCAGCGCCTCTTTGGGGGGAAACACTGAAGCTTTCTTT.

About this clone itself: This sample also contains other DNA sequences that code for the same CDR3. J is TRBJ1-5 and V is TRBV29-1; TRBD1 is a possible D gene (5 bases). The CDR3 has 13 residues. Germline V gene sequence: CDR1 SQVTM, CDR2 ANQGSEA. Trimming took 4 bases from V and 1 from J, leaving 8 bases between them. CDR3 sequence: CSVGAGSNQPQHF. The CDR3 nucleotides are TGCAGCGTTGGCGCAGGGAGCAATCAGCCCCAGCATTTT. The full variable domain, its missing parts supplied by reference TRBV29-1 and TRBJ1-5, is SAVISQKPSRDICQRGTSLTIQCQVDSQVTMMFWYRQQPGQSLTLIATANQGSEATYESGFVIDKFPISRPNLTFSTLTVSNMSPEDSSIYLCSVGAGSNQPQHFGDGTRLSIL.

This clone was counted a few times. The genes are TRBV10-3 and TRBJ2-7; no reliable D call. CDR1 and CDR2 from the germline V gene are ENHRY and SYGVKD. This CDR3 has 12 amino acids. With 4 bases removed from V and 6 bases from J, the gap between germline ends came to 10 bases. CDR3 bases: TGTGCCATCAGTGGTACTATGGTCGAGCAGTACTTC. Translated, it gives CAISGTMVEQYF.

This clone turned up a few times. At one of its ends the junction is not consistent with the germline gene, which may arise from a read error. The V and J genes are TRBV19 and TRBJ2-7; D remains unclear. The length of the CDR3 is 15 residues. CDR1 LNHDA and CDR2 SQIVND come from the germline V gene (reference sequence). The CDR3 nucleotides are TGTGCCAGTAGGATAGGGCACACCCGACCCTACGAGCAGTACTTC. It encodes CASRIGHTRPYEQYF.

For the CDR3, the DNA is TGCAGCGTTCAGGCGGATGCCCTTTCGGAGGGCTACACCTTC. Translation: CSVQADALSEGYTF. V and J are TRBV29-1 and TRBJ1-2; D is ambiguous. The CDR3 runs 14 residues. V was shortened by 5 bases and J by 8 bases, with 21 bases between the two germline ends. Germline V CDR1 and CDR2: SQVTM, ANQGSEA.

The rearrangement uses TRBV12-2 and TRBJ2-5; the table names TRBD1, a call not compared with the DNA. TRBV12-2 is noted as a pseudogene. The CDR3 length is 16 residues. In nucleotides, the CDR3 is TGTGCAAGTCGCTTAGATCGGGACAGGGTCCAGGAGACCCAGTACTTC. Its protein product is CASRLDRDRVQETQYF.

This clone was counted only a few times. The gene calls are TRBV2 and TRBJ1-1; TRBD1 agrees at 11 bases. This CDR3 is 15 amino acids long. Germline V lookup: CDR1 SNHLY, CDR2 FYNNEI. J lost 4 bases, V lost 6 bases, and 7 bases had no gene match. The DNA of the CDR3 is TGTGCCAGCAGGCGGACAGGGGGCGAGGGCACTGAAGCTTTCTTT. Residues: CASRRTGGEGTEAFF.

This chain uses TRBV4-3 with TRBJ2-7, with no clear D. CDR3 length: 16 residues. Deletions cut 0 bases from V and 0 bases from J, with 12 bases between. CDR1 LGHNA and CDR2 YSLEER come from the germline V gene. In DNA, the CDR3 is TGCGCCAGCAGCCAAGAAAGCACAGTTAGCTCCTACGAGCAGTACTTC. Translated, it gives CASSQESTVSSYEQYF.

The chain couples TRBV19 to TRBJ1-2; D not certain. The CDR3 runs to 14 residues. Germline V lookup: CDR1 LNHDA, CDR2 SQIVND (reference sequence). V was cut by 7 bases and J by 2 bases, with 14 bases left in between. The CDR3 DNA follows: TGTGCCAGTAACCCGACCCGGGTGAACTATGGCTACACCTTC. It translates to CASNPTRVNYGYTF.

This clone was seen ten or more times. The V and J genes are TRBV7-6 and TRBJ2-5, with D possibly being TRBD2 (5 bases). V was cut by 5 bases and J by 4 bases, with 14 bases left in between. The CDR3 length is 14 residues. In germline, CDR1 is SGHVS, CDR2 FNYEAQ. The CDR3 DNA is TGTGCCAGCAGCCTCAAAGCGGTAGGAGAGACCCAGTACTTC. Translating it yields CASSLKAVGETQYF.

V usage is TRBV29-1 and J usage is TRBJ1-1, with a possible D match to TRBD1 (5 bases). This CDR3 has 11 residues. V lost 3 bases, J lost 11 bases, and 13 bases lay in between. In germline, CDR1 is SQVTM, CDR2 ANQGSEA. In DNA form, the CDR3 reads TGCAGCGTTGATGGAGGGGAAGAGGCTTTCTTT. Translated: CSVDGGEEAFF.

The J gene is TRBJ1-5, the V gene TRBV7-2; a possible D gene is TRBD1 (5 bases). The germline CDR1 and CDR2 sequences are SGHTA and FQGNSA. With 5 bases removed from V and 7 bases from J, the gap between germline ends came to 15 bases. CDR3 length equals 14 residues. The CDR3 DNA sequence: TGTGCCAGCAGCAACAGGCGGGGAGGCCAGCCCCAGCATTTT. It encodes CASSNRRGGQPQHF. Full variable domain (remainder filled in from reference TRBV7-2 and TRBJ1-5): GAGVSQSPSNKVTEKGKDVELRCDPISGHTALYWYRQSLGQGLEFLIYFQGNSAPDKSGLPSDRFSAERTGGSVSTLTIQRTQQEDSAVYLCASSNRRGGQPQHFGDGTRLSIL.

V gene TRBV5-6 combines with J gene TRBJ1-2; D unresolved. V lost 1 base, J lost 6 bases, and 10 bases lay in between. Germline V gene lookup returns CDR1 SGHDT and CDR2 YYEEEE. This CDR3 has 13 residues. CDR3 coding DNA: TGTGCCAGCAGCTTGAAAAGGGTTGATGGCTACACCTTC. Protein: CASSLKRVDGYTF.

The chain employs TRBV5-1 and TRBJ1-1; D uncertain. Trimming took off 3 bases at V and 0 bases at J, with 15 bases between the two ends. The CDR3 runs 16 residues. Germline V CDR1 and CDR2: SGHRS, YFSETQ. The CDR3 loop reads CASSYEGLAVNTEAFF. Here the CDR3 DNA reads TGCGCCAGCAGCTATGAAGGGTTGGCCGTGAACACTGAAGCTTTCTTT.

This rearrangement joins TRBV18 to TRBJ2-5; D gene ambiguous. CDR3 length: 13 residues. Per the germline V gene, CDR1 is KGHSH and CDR2 is LQKENI. Trimming took off 3 bases at V and 7 bases at J, with 12 bases between the two ends. In nucleotides, the CDR3 is TGTGCCAGCTCACCGACGACGACCGGGACCCAGTACTTC. Residues: CASSPTTTGTQYF.

V usage is TRBV30 and J usage is TRBJ2-4, with D possibly TRBD2 on 6 matching bases. Germline assignment: CDR1 GTSNPN and CDR2 SVGIG (reference sequence). This CDR3 spans 16 amino acids. The V end was cut by 2 bases, the J end by 0 bases, with 14 bases between. The CDR3 nucleotides read TGTGCCTGGAGTTTCGGGGGTTTGGTAGCCAAAAACATTCAGTACTTC. Translation: CAWSFGGLVAKNIQYF.

This clone was detected once. The chain combines TRBV30 with TRBJ1-1; TRBD1 might be the D (6 bases). V was trimmed by 4 bases and J by 0 bases, leaving 12 bases between them. Germline V gives CDR1 GTSNPN, CDR2 SVGIG (reference sequence). There are 14 residues in the CDR3. CDR3 amino acids: CAWKTGPMNTEAFF. For the CDR3, the DNA is TGTGCCTGGAAGACAGGCCCAATGAACACTGAAGCTTTCTTT.